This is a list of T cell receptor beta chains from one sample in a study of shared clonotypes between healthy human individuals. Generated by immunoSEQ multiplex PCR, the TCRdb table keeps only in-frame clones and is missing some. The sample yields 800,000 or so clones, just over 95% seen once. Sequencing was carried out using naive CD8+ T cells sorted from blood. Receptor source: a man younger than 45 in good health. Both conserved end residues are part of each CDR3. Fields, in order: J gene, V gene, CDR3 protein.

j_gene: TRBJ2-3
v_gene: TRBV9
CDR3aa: CASSPTGVLADTQYF

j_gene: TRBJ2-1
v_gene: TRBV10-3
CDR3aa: CAISTTESSYNEQFF

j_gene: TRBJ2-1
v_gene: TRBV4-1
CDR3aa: CATSGQGYNEQFF

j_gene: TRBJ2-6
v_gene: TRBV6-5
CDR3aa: CASSYDPFGANVLTF

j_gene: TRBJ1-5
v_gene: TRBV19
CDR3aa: CASSNPVQPQHF

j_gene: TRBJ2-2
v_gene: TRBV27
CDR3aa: CASSLWTSGTGELFF

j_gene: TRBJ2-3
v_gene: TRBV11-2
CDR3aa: CASNLNPGLAVDTQYF

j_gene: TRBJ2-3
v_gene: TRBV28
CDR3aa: CASNPGQGAADTQYF

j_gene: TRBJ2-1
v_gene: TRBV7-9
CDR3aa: CASSPLVAAGLAENNEQFF

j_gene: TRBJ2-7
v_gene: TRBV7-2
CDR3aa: CASSLWDRNYEQYF

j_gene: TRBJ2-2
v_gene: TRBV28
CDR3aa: CASSFGVSRNTGELFF

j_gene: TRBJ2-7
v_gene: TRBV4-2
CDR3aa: CASSQAWGMEQYF

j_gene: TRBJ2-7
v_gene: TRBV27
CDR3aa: CASSFRLAMNSYEQYF

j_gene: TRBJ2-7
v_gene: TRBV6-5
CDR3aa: CASSPGPYEQYF

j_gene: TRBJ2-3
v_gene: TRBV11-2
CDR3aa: CASSLGWRETSTDTQYF

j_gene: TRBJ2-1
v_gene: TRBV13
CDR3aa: CASTSGRLTIEQFF

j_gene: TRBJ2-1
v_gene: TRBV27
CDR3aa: CASSSIIAGVGDEQFF

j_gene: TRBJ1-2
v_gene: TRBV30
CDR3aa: CAWSVPGQGSGYTF

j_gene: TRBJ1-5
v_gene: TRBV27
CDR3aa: CASSFLAGKNQPQHF

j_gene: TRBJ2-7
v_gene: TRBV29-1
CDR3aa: CSVPSGGGGEQYF

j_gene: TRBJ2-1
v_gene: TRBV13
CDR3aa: CASSLGAGSYNEQFF

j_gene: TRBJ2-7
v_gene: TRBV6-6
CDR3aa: CASSLLQTYEQYF

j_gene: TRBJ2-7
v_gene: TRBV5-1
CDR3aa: CASSISGTSWVYEQYF

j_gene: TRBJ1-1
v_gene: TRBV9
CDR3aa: CASSTRDTNTEAFF

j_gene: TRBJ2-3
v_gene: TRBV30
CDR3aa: CAWTLGGSSTDTQYF

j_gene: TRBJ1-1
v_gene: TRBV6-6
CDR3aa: CASSPSMELNTEAFF

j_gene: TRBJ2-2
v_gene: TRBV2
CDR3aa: CAIPGASSPTGELFF

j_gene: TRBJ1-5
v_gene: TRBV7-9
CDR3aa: CASSSGTEEPQHF

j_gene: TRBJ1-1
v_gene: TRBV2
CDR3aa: CASPILGRDEAFF

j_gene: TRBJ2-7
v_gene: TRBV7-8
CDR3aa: CAISPVGLAGGSYEQYF

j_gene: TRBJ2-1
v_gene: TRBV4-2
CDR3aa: CASSQEVASGTQTGDEQFF

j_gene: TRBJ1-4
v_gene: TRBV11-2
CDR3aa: CASSLRATGEDEKLFF

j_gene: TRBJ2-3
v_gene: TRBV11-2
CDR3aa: CASSSPPAIPEGTDTQYF

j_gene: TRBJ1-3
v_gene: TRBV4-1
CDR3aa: CASSQNRGWSGNTIYF

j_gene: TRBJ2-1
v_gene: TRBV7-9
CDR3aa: CASRQNNEQFF

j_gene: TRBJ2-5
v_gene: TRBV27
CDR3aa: CASSLIWGRERQTQYF

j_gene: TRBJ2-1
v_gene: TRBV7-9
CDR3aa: CASSSQELRPFNEQFF

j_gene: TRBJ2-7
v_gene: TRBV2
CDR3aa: CASSLQGTNEQYF

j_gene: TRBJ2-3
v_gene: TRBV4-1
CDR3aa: CASSHGLAVTTDTQYF

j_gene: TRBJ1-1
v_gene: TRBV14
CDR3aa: CASSQSPWRVGTEAFF

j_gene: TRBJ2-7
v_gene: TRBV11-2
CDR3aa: CASSHTRGGTSYEQYF

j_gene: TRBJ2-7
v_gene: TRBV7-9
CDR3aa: CASSAPEKKYEQYF

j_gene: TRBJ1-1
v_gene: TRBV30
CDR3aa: CAWKGTGVTEAFF

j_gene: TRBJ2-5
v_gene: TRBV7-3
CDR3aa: CASSLFAGGGETQYF

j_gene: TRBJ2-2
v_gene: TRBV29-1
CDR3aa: CSVGFSPEHGELFF

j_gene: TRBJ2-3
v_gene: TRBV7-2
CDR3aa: CASSPWGARSDTQYF

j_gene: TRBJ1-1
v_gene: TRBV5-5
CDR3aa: CASSLVGQGNTEAFF

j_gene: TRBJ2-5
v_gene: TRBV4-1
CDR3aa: CASSQGARGLETQYF

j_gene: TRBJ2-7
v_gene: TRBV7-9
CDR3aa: CASSAGLATTYEQYF

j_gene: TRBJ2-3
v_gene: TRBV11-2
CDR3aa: CASSILDRRITDTQYF

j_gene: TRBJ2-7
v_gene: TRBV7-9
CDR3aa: CASSPWGVSYEQYF

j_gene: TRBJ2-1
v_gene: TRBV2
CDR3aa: CASKGSYNEQFF

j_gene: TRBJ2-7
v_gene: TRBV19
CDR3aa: CASSRDYEQYF

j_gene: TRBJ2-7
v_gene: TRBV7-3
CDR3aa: CASSLYPGVGEQYF